The source of this T cell receptor beta chain is a study of T cell changes during pregnancy in multiple sclerosis. Repertoires were generated with immunoSEQ multiplex PCR, while TCRdb's copy carries only in-frame clones and drops some. Among some 80,000 clones, nearly 95% were seen once, and the ten largest hold 0.85% to 1.3%. The clonotype comes from a female donor with multiple sclerosis, enrolled in a pregnancy study. The input for sequencing was peripheral blood, taken in the second trimester of pregnancy.

Here the CDR3 reads CASSWGLGDNEQFF. CDR3 nucleotide sequence: TGTGCCAGCAGCTGGGGACTGGGGGACAATGAGCAGTTCTTC. The chain is built from TRBV7-6 and TRBJ2-1; weak D call: TRBD2 (6 bases). V was pared by 4 bases and J by 5 bases, with 12 bases between. Looked up from germline, CDR1 is SGHVS and CDR2 is FNYEAQ. This CDR3 is built from 14 residues.